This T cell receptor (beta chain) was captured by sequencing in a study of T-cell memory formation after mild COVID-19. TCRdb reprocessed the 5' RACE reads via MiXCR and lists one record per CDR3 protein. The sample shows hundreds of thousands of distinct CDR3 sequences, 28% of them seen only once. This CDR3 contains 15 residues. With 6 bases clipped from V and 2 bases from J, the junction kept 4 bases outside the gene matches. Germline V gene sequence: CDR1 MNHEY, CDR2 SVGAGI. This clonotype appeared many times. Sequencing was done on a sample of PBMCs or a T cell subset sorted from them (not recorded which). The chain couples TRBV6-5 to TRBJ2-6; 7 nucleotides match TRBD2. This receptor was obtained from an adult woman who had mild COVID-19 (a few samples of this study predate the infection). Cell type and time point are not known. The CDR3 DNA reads TGTGCCAGCAGGGGAGGGGTCGCTGGGGCCAACGTCCTGACTTTC. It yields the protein CASRGGVAGANVLTF.